This T cell receptor (beta chain) was sequenced for a study of shared clonotypes between healthy human individuals. The overall study: Each donor had three CD4 naive, three CD4 memory, two CD8 naive and one CD8 memory plate.

Germline loops: CDR1 SEHNR, CDR2 FQNEAQ (reference sequence). Between the trimmed V and J ends, which lost 4 bases and 3 bases, there was a span of 18 bases. The length of the CDR3 is 16 residues. Notes on the study in general: Naive subsets typically showed greater estimated richness than memory subsets.

The run depth of the assay was deep. When replicate PCRs were run on sorted subsets, they used about 200 ng DNA, 30,000 to 35,000 T cell genomes. TCRdb keeps only in-frame clones here, not all; method: immunoSEQ multiplex PCR. The sample has some 2.1 million clones, about 93% seen once. Comments on this clone: Its matching antigen is unknown.

Positively selected for CCR7, the CD45RO-negative cells used as naive CD8 cells excluded terminally differentiated effector memory CD45RA+ cells. The clonotype was recovered from a man younger than 35 in good health. Some clones in this sample may be carry-over from other donors' samples. The chain couples TRBV7-9 to TRBJ2-5; the D gene is possibly TRBD2 (5 bases). The sample comprised naive CD8+ T cells from PBMCs. CDR3 sequence reads: CASSSPGPEVEETQYF. The DNA of the CDR3 is TGTGCCAGCAGCTCTCCGGGCCCGGAGGTCGAAGAGACCCAGTACTTC.